This T cell receptor (beta chain) was captured by sequencing in a study of Graves' ophthalmopathy and Graves' hyperthyroidism. In its sample, this clonotype was seen many times. The starting material, roughly 9.7 ml of fresh peripheral blood, provided the PBMCs. V lost 4 bases to trimming and J lost 1 base; unmatched junction nucleotides: 2. The CDR3 is 15 amino acids. Per the germline V gene, CDR1 is MGHRA and CDR2 is YSYEKL. Researchers took RNA transcripts and amplified TCR beta CDR3 regions from them. In the first round, RT-PCR was carried out with HTBI primers, and a multiplex PCR formed the second round. A single record per CDR3 protein comes from TCRdb applying MiXCR to the multiplex PCR reads. The data show about 620,000 distinct CDR3 sequences, with approximately 22% seen just once and more than 5.5% held by the top ten.

The sequence was obtained from a woman in her late teens or twenties with stable Graves' hyperthyroidism. Some clones in this sample may be carry-over from other donors' samples. The chain combines TRBV4-1 with TRBJ1-5; 9 bases line up with TRBD1. Sequenced input: peripheral blood. CDR3 nucleotide sequence: TGCGCCAGCAGCCGAGGGACAGGGAGCAATCAGCCCCAGCATTTT. It translates to CASSRGTGSNQPQHF.